This TCR beta chain was retrieved from a study of blood T cell repertoires in COVID-19. Study information: COVID-19 samples from acute and convalescent phases originated in the United States, Italy and Spain. The analysed material was cDNA or gDNA that came from T cells, B-cell-depleted T cells, or PBMCs.

Source study methods: Amplified reference gene primers provided the basis for estimating nucleated cell counts. Repertoires were generated with immunoSEQ multiplex PCR, while TCRdb's copy carries only in-frame clones and drops some. V, J and clone size derive from that table, while D and trimming were established from the DNA sequence. The top ten clones hold roughly 2.3% of a sample with 45,000 to 55,000 clones, 89% of them seen once. Germline CDR1 is SGHDT and CDR2 is YYEEEE. The germline V and J ends were trimmed by 4 bases and 4 bases, with 15 bases remaining between them. The CDR3 covers 14 residues.

Sequenced: peripheral blood. This sequence was found in a human donor in a cohort sampled during active COVID-19. The chain couples TRBV5-6 to TRBJ2-7; D possibly corresponds to TRBD2 (6 bases). CDR3 loop: CASSAGRRDYEQYF. CDR3 nucleotide sequence: TGTGCCAGCAGCGCGGGACGGCGGGATTACGAGCAGTACTTC.